The rows below give T cell receptor beta chains drawn from one sample of a study of identical twins. TCRdb redid the calling of the 5' RACE reads with MiXCR, one entry per CDR3 protein. The profile covers about 490,000 distinct CDR3 sequences, with over 12% appearing a single time and roughly 0.44% taken by the ten largest. The same data also contributed to another study, on yellow fever vaccine responses in identical twins.

The sequencing input was CD4+ T cells sorted from blood. The source of these receptors is a woman under 30 in good health. Each CDR3 is given with its conserved first and last residue. Each record gives: J gene, D gene, V gene, clone size, CDR3 DNA, CDR3 protein. The D gene is left open where the match is weak. Expanded clones get a size class; other rows say once, few or many, or leave the size out.

j_gene: TRBJ2-1; d_gene: .; v_gene: TRBV10-2; abundance: .; CDR3nt: TGCGCCAGCAGTGAGTCTGGAGGGGGGACGTGTATCTTC; CDR3aa: CASSESGGGTCIF
j_gene: TRBJ2-1; d_gene: TRBD2; v_gene: TRBV20-1; abundance: .; CDR3nt: TGCAGTGCTAGAGTACTAGCGTTAAGCTCCTACAATGAGCAGTTCTTC; CDR3aa: CSARVLALSSYNEQFF
j_gene: TRBJ2-7; d_gene: .; v_gene: TRBV12-3/TRBV12-4; abundance: .; CDR3nt: TGTGCCAGCAGACGAGGGGCGGGACCGTCGTCCTACGAGCAGTACTTC; CDR3aa: CASRRGAGPSSYEQYF
j_gene: TRBJ2-2; d_gene: .; v_gene: TRBV4-1; abundance: many; CDR3nt: TGCGCCAGCAGCCCCCTCCTTAAAACCGGGGAGCTGTTTTTT; CDR3aa: CASSPLLKTGELFF
j_gene: TRBJ2-7; d_gene: .; v_gene: TRBV20-1; abundance: .; CDR3nt: TGCAGTGCTAGTTCTGGGTCTGGAGGGGCCTACGAGCAGTACTTC; CDR3aa: CSASSGSGGAYEQYF
j_gene: TRBJ2-3; d_gene: .; v_gene: TRBV10-3; abundance: .; CDR3nt: TGTGCCATCGGGGGAGGCAGGACAGATACGCAGTATTTT; CDR3aa: CAIGGGRTDTQYF
j_gene: TRBJ1-1; d_gene: .; v_gene: TRBV7-9; abundance: few; CDR3nt: TGTGCCAGCAGCGATAGGGACGGTGGAGCTTTCTTT; CDR3aa: CASSDRDGGAFF
j_gene: TRBJ2-4; d_gene: .; v_gene: TRBV5-1; abundance: few; CDR3nt: TGCGCCAGCAGCTTGGAGGTGGGAGTGGGCAAAAACATTCAGTACTTC; CDR3aa: CASSLEVGVGKNIQYF
j_gene: TRBJ2-7; d_gene: TRBD1; v_gene: TRBV29-1; abundance: few; CDR3nt: TGCAGCGTTGTCAGGGGGTCCTACGAGCAGTACTTC; CDR3aa: CSVVRGSYEQYF
j_gene: TRBJ2-3; d_gene: .; v_gene: TRBV15; abundance: .; CDR3nt: TGTGCCACCAGCAGAGTGGGGAAGGAAATCACAGATACGCAGTATTTT; CDR3aa: CATSRVGKEITDTQYF
j_gene: TRBJ2-7; d_gene: TRBD2; v_gene: TRBV24-1; abundance: few; CDR3nt: TGTGCCACCAGTGAAGCTAGCGGGAGTGTCGAGCAGTACTTC; CDR3aa: CATSEASGSVEQYF
j_gene: TRBJ2-3; d_gene: .; v_gene: TRBV29-1; abundance: .; CDR3nt: TGCAGCGTGCCGTTCCTTGCTAGCACAGATACGCAGTATTTT; CDR3aa: CSVPFLASTDTQYF
j_gene: TRBJ2-7; d_gene: TRBD2; v_gene: TRBV3-1; abundance: .; CDR3nt: TGTGCCAGCAGCCGAACGACTAGCGGGGCATACGAGCAGTACTTC; CDR3aa: CASSRTTSGAYEQYF
j_gene: TRBJ2-6; d_gene: .; v_gene: TRBV5-1; abundance: few; CDR3nt: TGCGCCAGCACCCCTTTCTCTGGGGCCAACGTCCTGACTTTC; CDR3aa: CASTPFSGANVLTF
j_gene: TRBJ2-1; d_gene: TRBD2; v_gene: TRBV12-3/TRBV12-4; abundance: many; CDR3nt: TGTGCCAGCAGAACGCCGGGACTAGCGGGAGTAGGTGAGCAGTTCTTC; CDR3aa: CASRTPGLAGVGEQFF
j_gene: TRBJ2-3; d_gene: .; v_gene: TRBV7-9; abundance: .; CDR3nt: TGTGCCAGCAGCTTAGTCCTAAAAGACACAGATACGCAGTATTTT; CDR3aa: CASSLVLKDTDTQYF
j_gene: TRBJ2-3; d_gene: .; v_gene: TRBV7-9; abundance: few; CDR3nt: TGTGCCAGCAGCTTAGCCGGAGCTAAGGCAGATACGCAGTATTTT; CDR3aa: CASSLAGAKADTQYF
j_gene: TRBJ2-3; d_gene: TRBD2; v_gene: TRBV5-1; abundance: many; CDR3nt: TGCGCCAGCAGCCTTTCCAAGACTAGCGGAGCTTTTAAAGCAGATACGCAGTATTTT; CDR3aa: CASSLSKTSGAFKADTQYF
j_gene: TRBJ2-5; d_gene: .; v_gene: TRBV18; abundance: .; CDR3nt: TGTGCCAGCTCACCACCGGCTAGCCAAGAGACCCAGTACTTC; CDR3aa: CASSPPASQETQYF
j_gene: TRBJ2-2; d_gene: TRBD2; v_gene: TRBV28; abundance: .; CDR3nt: TGTGCCAGCAGTCCCCCCAGCGGGGGACCCGGGGAGCTGTTTTTT; CDR3aa: CASSPPSGGPGELFF
j_gene: TRBJ2-7; d_gene: .; v_gene: TRBV12-3/TRBV12-4; abundance: .; CDR3nt: TGTGCCAGCAGGTCGTCTTCAGGCGGAAGAGAGAGGGTCTACGAGCAGTACTTC; CDR3aa: CASRSSSGGRERVYEQYF
j_gene: TRBJ1-1; d_gene: .; v_gene: TRBV5-4; abundance: few; CDR3nt: TGTGCCAGCAGCTTGGTAGTCTCTCCTGGCGCTGAAGCTTTCTTT; CDR3aa: CASSLVVSPGAEAFF
j_gene: TRBJ2-1; d_gene: TRBD2; v_gene: TRBV24-1; abundance: .; CDR3nt: TGTGCCACCAGTCGCCCTAGCGGGGACCACAATGAGCAGTTCTTC; CDR3aa: CATSRPSGDHNEQFF
j_gene: TRBJ2-7; d_gene: .; v_gene: TRBV6-1; abundance: few; CDR3nt: TGTGCCAGCAGTGAGGGTAGGGGTGCGGGAGAGCAGTACTTC; CDR3aa: CASSEGRGAGEQYF
j_gene: TRBJ1-2; d_gene: .; v_gene: TRBV28; abundance: .; CDR3nt: TGTGCCAGCAGTTCCTTAGGGCTCTATGGCTACACCTTC; CDR3aa: CASSSLGLYGYTF
j_gene: TRBJ2-4; d_gene: TRBD1; v_gene: TRBV5-5; abundance: many; CDR3nt: TGTGCCAGCAGCCAAGGACAGGGGATACAAAACATTCAGTACTTC; CDR3aa: CASSQGQGIQNIQYF
j_gene: TRBJ2-3; d_gene: .; v_gene: TRBV2; abundance: .; CDR3nt: TGTGCCAGCAGAGGAGGACTAGGGGGGCCAGATACGCAGTATTTT; CDR3aa: CASRGGLGGPDTQYF
j_gene: TRBJ2-2; d_gene: TRBD2; v_gene: TRBV24-1; abundance: few; CDR3nt: TGTGCCACCAGTGATAGGGCGGGAGGGCCGAATACCGGGGAGCTGTTTTTT; CDR3aa: CATSDRAGGPNTGELFF
j_gene: TRBJ2-1; d_gene: TRBD2; v_gene: TRBV5-1; abundance: few; CDR3nt: TGCGCCAGTCGAGGAGCGGGAGGCTACAATGAGCAGTTCTTC; CDR3aa: CASRGAGGYNEQFF
j_gene: TRBJ2-1; d_gene: TRBD2; v_gene: TRBV19; abundance: .; CDR3nt: TGTGCCAGTAGTCTCACGCCGGGACTAGCGGCCAATGAGCAGTTCTTC; CDR3aa: CASSLTPGLAANEQFF
j_gene: TRBJ2-1; d_gene: .; v_gene: TRBV20-1; abundance: .; CDR3nt: TGCAGTGCTAGAGAAGGGGGGAACAATGAGCAGTTCTTC; CDR3aa: CSAREGGNNEQFF
j_gene: TRBJ2-3; d_gene: .; v_gene: TRBV4-1; abundance: .; CDR3nt: TGCGCCAGCAGCCAAATCGGCGAAGATACGCAGTATTTT; CDR3aa: CASSQIGEDTQYF
j_gene: TRBJ1-6; d_gene: .; v_gene: TRBV2; abundance: few; CDR3nt: TGTGCCAGCAGTGAGCGGAGGGAGGGAAATTCACCCCTCCACTTT; CDR3aa: CASSERREGNSPLHF
j_gene: TRBJ2-7; d_gene: .; v_gene: TRBV7-9; abundance: many; CDR3nt: TGTGCCAGCAGCTTACGACACCACTACGAGCAGTACTTC; CDR3aa: CASSLRHHYEQYF
j_gene: TRBJ2-3; d_gene: .; v_gene: TRBV7-9; abundance: .; CDR3nt: TGTGCCAGCAGCGCGGGGCGAGGTCGGGGGGCCCCCATTAGCACAGATACGCAGTATTTT; CDR3aa: CASSAGRGRGAPISTDTQYF
j_gene: TRBJ1-1; d_gene: .; v_gene: TRBV7-9; abundance: few; CDR3nt: TGTGCCAGCAGCTTAGTTGCATCGAACACTGAAGCTTTCTTT; CDR3aa: CASSLVASNTEAFF
j_gene: TRBJ2-3; d_gene: TRBD2; v_gene: TRBV12-3/TRBV12-4; abundance: .; CDR3nt: TGTGCCAGCAGTTTAGCGGCCGGACTAGCCGGCACAGATACGCAGTATTTT; CDR3aa: CASSLAAGLAGTDTQYF
j_gene: TRBJ2-4; d_gene: TRBD2; v_gene: TRBV6-1; abundance: few; CDR3nt: TGTGCCAGCAGAGTAGCGGGGGCACTAGCCAAAAACATTCAGTACTTC; CDR3aa: CASRVAGALAKNIQYF
j_gene: TRBJ1-5; d_gene: .; v_gene: TRBV12-3/TRBV12-4; abundance: few; CDR3nt: TGTGCCAGCACGGGGCAGCTCAATCAGCCCCAGCATTTT; CDR3aa: CASTGQLNQPQHF
j_gene: TRBJ2-3; d_gene: .; v_gene: TRBV10-3; abundance: .; CDR3nt: TGTGCCATCAGAATAAGCACAGATACGCAGTATTTT; CDR3aa: CAIRISTDTQYF
j_gene: TRBJ2-7; d_gene: TRBD1; v_gene: TRBV20-1; abundance: .; CDR3nt: TGCAGTGCTAGTAAGGGGGCCCCCTCCTACGAGCAGTACTTC; CDR3aa: CSASKGAPSYEQYF
j_gene: TRBJ2-5; d_gene: .; v_gene: TRBV12-3/TRBV12-4; abundance: .; CDR3nt: TGTGCCAGCAGTTTCTTGTCAGGGCACCAAGAGACCCAGTACTTC; CDR3aa: CASSFLSGHQETQYF
j_gene: TRBJ2-1; d_gene: TRBD2; v_gene: TRBV27; abundance: few; CDR3nt: TGTGCCAGCAGTTTCGCGGGACTACCCTACAATGAGCAGTTCTTC; CDR3aa: CASSFAGLPYNEQFF
j_gene: TRBJ2-3; d_gene: .; v_gene: TRBV7-3; abundance: .; CDR3nt: TGTGCCAGCAGCTTAAACGGCGGGGCGGCCTCGCCTCAGTATTTT; CDR3aa: CASSLNGGAASPQYF
j_gene: TRBJ1-5; d_gene: .; v_gene: TRBV2; abundance: few; CDR3nt: TGTGCCAGCAGTGAATTGGTGGGGGTCGGCCCGCCCCAGCATTTT; CDR3aa: CASSELVGVGPPQHF